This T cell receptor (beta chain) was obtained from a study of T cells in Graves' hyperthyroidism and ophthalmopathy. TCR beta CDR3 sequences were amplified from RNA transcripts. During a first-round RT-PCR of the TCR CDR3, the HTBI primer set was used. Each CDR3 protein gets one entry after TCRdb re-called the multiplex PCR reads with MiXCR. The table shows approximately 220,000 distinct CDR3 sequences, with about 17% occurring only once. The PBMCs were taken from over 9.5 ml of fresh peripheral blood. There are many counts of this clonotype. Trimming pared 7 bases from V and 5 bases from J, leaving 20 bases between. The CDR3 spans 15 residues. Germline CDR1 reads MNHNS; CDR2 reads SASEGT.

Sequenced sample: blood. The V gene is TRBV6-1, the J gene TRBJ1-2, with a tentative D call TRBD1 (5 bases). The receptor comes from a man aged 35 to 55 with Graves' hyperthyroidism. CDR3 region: CASTTTRGVRYGYTF. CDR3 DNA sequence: TGTGCCAGCACCACTACACGGGGGGTTAGGTATGGCTACACCTTC.